This T cell receptor beta chain was sequenced in a study of blood T cell repertoires in COVID-19. Study-wide background: Both acute and convalescent COVID-19 samples were obtained from the United States, Italy and Spain. Nucleic acid was either cDNA or gDNA, and it came from T cells, B-cell-depleted T cells, or PBMCs.

Original handling: Reference gene primer amplification yielded estimated nucleated cell counts. The protocol was immunoSEQ multiplex PCR, while the TCRdb copy is restricted to in-frame clones and leaves out a portion. The V and J calls and clone size come from that table; D and trimming were worked out from the DNA. Of tens of thousands of clones in the sample, 82% were seen once. Trimming removed 2 bases from V and 1 base from J; junction bases left unmatched: 0. CDR3 length: 14 residues. Germline CDR1 is WNHNN and CDR2 is SYGVQD (reference sequence). Material: peripheral blood. The V and J genes are TRBV10-1 and TRBJ2-3; 7 bases match TRBD2. This receptor was identified in a human donor with acute or convalescent COVID-19. The donor label of this sample is uncertain. CDR3 nucleotide sequence: TGCGCCAGCAGTGAGACTAGCGGCACAGATACGCAGTATTTT. It is translated as CASSETSGTDTQYF.